Reported below is one T cell receptor (beta chain). Its specificity is not known. The study ran its PCR with 60 Vbeta and 13 Jbeta primers. Here immunoSEQ multiplex PCR was the method, and the copy in TCRdb shows in-frame clones only, minus some. In the table there are some 130,000 clones, around nine tenths of which are singletons. This CDR3 has 12 residues. Germline-derived CDR1 and CDR2 are GTSNPN and SVGIG (reference sequence). Trimming removed 0 bases from V and 12 bases from J, with 11 bases in between. The data stem from a study of cytomegalovirus exposure and HLA in healthy donors. Study findings and constraints: Diagnosis of cytomegalovirus status made by the classifier reportedly showed high specificity and sensitivity.

Sequenced input: PBMCs. The J gene is TRBJ1-4, the V gene TRBV30; D unresolved. The sequence came from a woman aged 25 to 39 in good health and CMV-seronegative. The CDR3 sequence: CAWSVTGRELFF. In DNA form, the CDR3 reads TGTGCCTGGAGTGTAACCGGGAGAGAACTGTTTTTT.